The 13 T cell receptor beta chains reported below all come from one sample, sequenced in a study of OX40 agonist ivuxolimab in advanced cancers. Assay: immunoSEQ multiplex PCR; the TCRdb copy retains only in-frame clones and omits some. The table lists 33,000 or so clones, roughly 86% of them singletons, with 25% in the top ten. Here the sequenced sample was CD4+ or CD8+ T cells sorted from blood, taken in a trial of the OX40 agonist ivuxolimab. These receptors were collected from an adult with an advanced solid tumor such as melanoma, head and neck, liver or kidney cancer.

This clone appeared a single time. The chain carries TRBV5-1 and TRBJ2-5; D call uncertain. The J call may be incorrect, as the DNA end agrees better with TRBJ2-7. This CDR3 has 11 amino acids. Germline V gene sequence: CDR1 SGHRS, CDR2 YFSETQ. CDR3 nucleotide sequence: TGCGCCAGCAGCGAATCCTACGAGCAGTACTTC. It codes for CASSESYEQYF.

The V gene is TRBV18, the J gene TRBJ1-4; unclear D gene. This CDR3 is built from 11 residues. Trimming left V 4 bases short and J 7 bases short, with 4 bases between. The germline CDR1 and CDR2 sequences are KGHSH and LQKENI. The CDR3: CASSLGEKLFF. CDR3 coding DNA: TGTGCCAGCTCACTTGGTGAAAAACTGTTTTTT.

The V gene is TRBV2, the J gene TRBJ2-1; TRBD2 aligns across 9 bases. After removal of 5 bases from V and 9 bases from J, the junction contained 8 bases not matched to a gene. This CDR3 region has 14 residues. Germline values: CDR1 SNHLY, CDR2 FYNNEI. Here the CDR3 reads CASSFLAGEGEQFF. For the CDR3, the DNA is TGTGCCAGCAGTTTCTTAGCGGGGGAGGGTGAGCAGTTCTTC.

The chain is built from TRBV19 and TRBJ2-7; 11 bases match TRBD2. Trimming at V came to 3 bases and at J to 7 bases, leaving 5 bases not matched to a gene. The CDR3 is 14 residues long. Germline CDR1 reads LNHDA; CDR2 reads SQIVND (reference sequence). This chain's CDR3 is CASSIGLAGGEQYF. The CDR3 coding sequence is TGTGCCAGTAGTATCGGGCTAGCGGGAGGTGAGCAGTACTTC.

This clone was observed a handful of times. This chain connects TRBV27 to TRBJ2-5, with 12 bases matching TRBD2. The CDR3 sequence is 16 residues long. Germline CDR1 MNHEY, CDR2 SMNVEV (reference sequence). V trimming: 3 bases; J trimming: 5 bases; junction bases outside the gene matches: 7. CDR3 protein: CASSFYGLAGLETQYF. CDR3 nucleotides: TGTGCCAGCAGTTTTTACGGACTAGCGGGATTGGAGACCCAGTACTTC.

V usage is TRBV6-1 and J usage is TRBJ2-1, with 10 positions matching TRBD2. The CDR3 contains 15 residues. Trimming removed 5 bases from V and 2 bases from J; junction bases left unmatched: 3. Germline CDR1 is MNHNS and CDR2 is SASEGT. The CDR3 loop reads CASSWTSGAYNEQFF. In DNA, the CDR3 is TGTGCCAGCAGTTGGACTAGCGGCGCCTACAATGAGCAGTTCTTC.

This chain joins TRBV29-1 and TRBJ2-7; 8 bases match TRBD1. V was clipped by 3 bases and J by 4 bases; unmatched bases: 5. Germline CDR1 SQVTM, CDR2 ANQGSEA. There are 13 residues in the CDR3. The CDR3 nucleotides read TGCAGCGTTGAGATGACAGGGGTGTACGAGCAGTACTTC. It is translated as CSVEMTGVYEQYF.

The CDR3, as DNA: TGTGCCAGCAGTTCCACCCCCCCGAACACCGGGGAGCTGTTTTTT. Protein: CASSSTPPNTGELFF. V and J are TRBV27 and TRBJ2-2; D not certain. Trimming shortened V by 4 bases and J by 0 bases, and 9 bases separated the two germline ends. CDR1 and CDR2 from the germline V gene are MNHEY and SMNVEV (reference sequence). There are 15 residues in the CDR3.

The chain uses TRBV2 and TRBJ1-4; weak D call: TRBD1 (6 bases). The CDR3 is made up of 15 amino acids. The germline gives CDR1 SNHLY, CDR2 FYNNEI. Trimming pared 4 bases from V and 3 bases from J, leaving 12 bases between. The CDR3 sequence is CASSVYRVSNEKLFF. DNA for the CDR3: TGTGCCAGCAGTGTCTACAGGGTTTCTAATGAAAAACTGTTTTTT.

This rearrangement joins TRBV27 to TRBJ2-2; 10 positions agree with TRBD2. J was trimmed by 8 bases and V by 4 bases; bases with no gene match: 7. This CDR3 is built from 15 residues. In germline, CDR1 is MNHEY, CDR2 SMNVEV (reference sequence). CDR3 region: CASSSSSGSAGELFF. The DNA for the CDR3 is TGTGCCAGCAGTTCGTCTAGCGGGAGTGCGGGGGAGCTGTTTTTT.

The rearrangement joins TRBV6-1 to TRBJ2-5, with TRBD2 matching over 8 bases. The CDR3 has 14 amino acids. Germline V CDR1 and CDR2: MNHNS, SASEGT. The V segment lost 7 bases and the J segment 2 bases; nucleotides outside the gene matches: 6. CDR3 residues: CASTSGSEQETQYF. The CDR3 DNA follows: TGTGCCAGCACCAGCGGGAGTGAACAAGAGACCCAGTACTTC.

V usage is TRBV4-2 and J usage is TRBJ2-1, with TRBD2 as a possible D gene (5 bases). This CDR3 is built from 14 residues. V was pared by 4 bases and J by 4 bases, with 11 bases between. The germline gives CDR1 LGHNA, CDR2 YNFKEQ. The CDR3 sequence is CASSPRTAYNEQFF. The DNA for the CDR3 is TGTGCCAGCAGCCCCCGGACTGCATACAATGAGCAGTTCTTC.

V is TRBV5-6 and J is TRBJ2-3; D remains ambiguous. CDR1 SGHDT and CDR2 YYEEEE come from the germline V gene. The length of the CDR3 is 12 residues. With 0 bases removed from V and 7 bases from J, the gap between germline ends came to 6 bases. The DNA for the CDR3 is TGTGCCAGCAGCTTGGCATCGAATACGCAGTATTTT. Its translation is CASSLASNTQYF.